These T cell receptor beta chains were read from a single sample in a study of blood T cell repertoires in COVID-19. Produced via immunoSEQ multiplex PCR; TCRdb's table is partial and in-frame only. This table has around 140,000 clones, roughly 81% appearing once. Sequencing was done on a sample of peripheral blood. The source of these receptors is a woman aged 50 to 65 with active or convalescent COVID-19. The CDR3 runs from the conserved cysteine through the conserved F or W. The D gene is left open where the match is weak. The size of a clone is reported for some rows only, either as once, few or many, or as a class for expanded clones.

>few|NA|TRBV2|TRBJ1-1
TGTGCCAGCAGTACCGGGACACGAAACACTGAAGCTTTCTTT
CASSTGTRNTEAFF
>NA|NA|TRBV29-1|TRBJ2-6
TGCAGCGTTGCGGTAGAGACTGGGGCCAACGTCCTGACTTTC
CSVAVETGANVLTF
>NA|TRBD1|TRBV6-2/TRBV6-3|TRBJ1-6
TGTGCCAGCAGTTACCATCCGGGACAGACCTCAGAGCATAATTCACCCCTCCACTTT
CASSYHPGQTSEHNSPLHF
>many|NA|TRBV6-2/TRBV6-3|TRBJ1-5
TGTGCCAGCAGTTACTCGGGCGCTTTGAGCAATCAGCCCCAGCATTTT
CASSYSGALSNQPQHF
>NA|NA|TRBV30|TRBJ1-1
TGTGCCTGGAGTCCCCAGGTTAACACTGAAGCTTTCTTT
CAWSPQVNTEAFF
>few|NA|TRBV27|TRBJ1-2
TGTGCCAGCAGTCCCACAGGGTATGGCTACACCTTC
CASSPTGYGYTF
>few|NA|TRBV4-3|TRBJ2-3
TGCGCCAGCAGCTCCGTTAGCACAGATACGCAGTATTTT
CASSSVSTDTQYF
>NA|NA|TRBV7-2|TRBJ2-7
TGTGCCAGCAGCTTAGCTTGGCGGGTCCACGAGCAGTACTTC
CASSLAWRVHEQYF
>NA|NA|TRBV9|TRBJ1-4
TGTGCCAGCAGCCCAGGAGGGAGGGGCAAGTCTAATGAAAAACTGTTTTTT
CASSPGGRGKSNEKLFF
>NA|TRBD1|TRBV7-9|TRBJ1-5
TGTGCCAGCAGCCAAGACAGGGCGAATCAGCCCCAGCATTTT
CASSQDRANQPQHF
>few|NA|TRBV11-3|TRBJ2-3
TGTGCCAGCAGCTTAGGGAGGAGCACAGATACGCAGTATTTT
CASSLGRSTDTQYF
>NA|NA|TRBV3-1/TRBV3-2|TRBJ1-5
TGTGCCAGCAGCCAACAGGATCTCAATCAGCCCCAGCATTTT
CASSQQDLNQPQHF
>few|NA|TRBV7-2|TRBJ1-6
TGTGCCAGCAGCTTAGGGCGGGGGGGTAATTCACCCCTCCACTTT
CASSLGRGGNSPLHF
>NA|TRBD1|TRBV5-5|TRBJ1-5
TGTGCCAGCTCCCAATCGACAGGGCCCAATCAGCCCCAGCATTTT
CASSQSTGPNQPQHF
>NA|NA|TRBV7-2|TRBJ1-2
TGTGCCAGCAGCTTCTCCGACCTGGGGGGTGGCTACACCTTC
CASSFSDLGGGYTF
>once|NA|TRBV19|TRBJ2-5
TGTGCCAGTAGTATGATGGCTAGTGGGGAGACCCAGTACTTC
CASSMMASGETQYF
>NA|TRBD2|TRBV7-2|TRBJ2-5
TGTGCCAGCAGCTTCGGCGGGAGGGGGGAGACCCAGTACTTC
CASSFGGRGETQYF
>NA|TRBD1|TRBV3-1/TRBV3-2|TRBJ2-4
TGTGCCAGCAGCCAAGACCGGACAGGGGGGGCGGACATTCAGTACTTC
CASSQDRTGGADIQYF
>once|TRBD1|TRBV6-5|TRBJ1-2
TGTGCCAGCAGTCCCGGACAGGGCCCTCGTGGCTACACCTTC
CASSPGQGPRGYTF
>NA|NA|TRBV28|TRBJ1-6
TGTGCCAGCAACCTCCACGGGGAAAATAATTCACCCCTCCACTTT
CASNLHGENNSPLHF
>NA|NA|TRBV27|TRBJ1-5
TGTGCCAGCAGTTTCCGAGTCACTCCCGGGGAGGGCAATCAGCCCCAGCATTTT
CASSFRVTPGEGNQPQHF
>NA|NA|TRBV25-1|TRBJ2-3
TGTGCCAGTGGGGTCCGGGACTGTCGCACAGATACGCAGTATTTT
CASGVRDCRTDTQYF
>NA|TRBD2|TRBV18|TRBJ2-3
TGTGCCAGCTCACTGGGACTAACTAGCACAGATACGCAGTATTTT
CASSLGLTSTDTQYF
>NA|NA|TRBV19|TRBJ1-5
TGTGCCAGTAGTACGTCTCAGGGTTATAGCAATCAGCCCCAGCATTTT
CASSTSQGYSNQPQHF
>NA|NA|TRBV6-2/TRBV6-3|TRBJ2-1
TGTGCCAGCAGTTACTCGATTAGGGGTTTCTCCTACAATGAGCAGTTCTTC
CASSYSIRGFSYNEQFF
>NA|NA|TRBV7-2|TRBJ1-1
TGTGCCAGCAGCTTAGGACAACTCGAAGCTTTCTTT
CASSLGQLEAFF
>NA|NA|TRBV21-1|TRBJ1-6
TGTGCCAGCAGCAACTGCGAGGGCCAAAATTCACCCCTCCACTTT
CASSNCEGQNSPLHF
>few|TRBD1|TRBV15|TRBJ2-2
TGTGCCACCAGCAGATCAGGACAGGGTGTAGCCGGGGAGCTGTTTTTT
CATSRSGQGVAGELFF
>NA|TRBD2|TRBV7-2|TRBJ2-2
TGTGCCAGCAGCTTAAGTCTAGCGGGGGGGGAGCTGTTTTTT
CASSLSLAGGELFF
>many|NA|TRBV2|TRBJ1-2
TGTGCCAGCAGTTGGAGTACAGGGCCCTATGGCTACACCTTC
CASSWSTGPYGYTF
>NA|TRBD2|TRBV6-4|TRBJ2-3
TGTGCCAGCAGTTGGACTAGCGGGAGTAGCGATACGCAGTATTTT
CASSWTSGSSDTQYF
>NA|TRBD1|TRBV9|TRBJ1-3
TGTGCCAGCAGCGTAGTTGGTCGCCAGGGGGCTGGAAACACCATATATTTT
CASSVVGRQGAGNTIYF
>NA|TRBD2|TRBV2|TRBJ2-5
TGTGCCAGCAGCGGCGCCCTTAGCGGGAGAACCCAGTACTTC
CASSGALSGRTQYF
>NA|TRBD1|TRBV5-6|TRBJ1-6
TGTGCCAGCAGCTCGGGGACAGGATCCTATAATTCACCCCTCCACTTT
CASSSGTGSYNSPLHF
>NA|TRBD2|TRBV7-6|TRBJ2-7
TGTGCCAGCAGCTTATTAGGGCTAGCGGGATCCTACGAGCAGTACTTC
CASSLLGLAGSYEQYF
>NA|NA|TRBV11-2|TRBJ2-5
TGTGCCAGCACCCCCGGGGGTCAGGGGACCCAGTACTTC
CASTPGGQGTQYF
>few|NA|TRBV30|TRBJ1-3
TGTGCCTGGAGAGAGACAGGCTCTGGAAACACCATATATTTT
CAWRETGSGNTIYF
>NA|TRBD2|TRBV7-9|TRBJ2-2
TGTGCCAGCAGCTCACCGACTAGCGGGGGGGCATGGGGACGGGAGCTGTTTTTT
CASSSPTSGGAWGRELFF
>NA|NA|TRBV7-3|TRBJ2-4
TGTGCCAGCAGCCTGGTCTCCGGGGGCAAAAACATTCAGTACTTC
CASSLVSGGKNIQYF
>few|TRBD1|TRBV5-1|TRBJ2-6
TGCGCCAGCAGCTTCACCACCGGGACAGGCCTCTCCTCTGGGGCCAACGTCCTGACTTTC
CASSFTTGTGLSSGANVLTF
>NA|TRBD2|TRBV7-2|TRBJ2-3
TGTGCCAGCAGCCCACATAGCGGGGGGGCCGAGTCCCGCACAGATACGCAGTATTTT
CASSPHSGGAESRTDTQYF
>NA|TRBD1|TRBV2|TRBJ1-6
TGTGCCAGCAACCAAGGGACAGGGGGTTCACCCCTCCACTTT
CASNQGTGGSPLHF
>NA|TRBD1|TRBV18|TRBJ1-6
TGTGCCAGCTCTCGCGACAGGGCTAATTCACCCCTCCACTTT
CASSRDRANSPLHF
>NA|TRBD1|TRBV10-3|TRBJ2-3
TGTGCCATCAGTGGAGACAGGGGGCGTACAGATACGCAGTATTTT
CAISGDRGRTDTQYF
>NA|TRBD1|TRBV30|TRBJ1-2
TGTGCCTGGAGGTGGGACAGGGTCTTTATGGGCTACACCTTC
CAWRWDRVFMGYTF
>NA|NA|TRBV5-1|TRBJ2-1
TGCGCCAGCAGCTTGGGTAGGGGGTTTGATGAGCAGTTCTTC
CASSLGRGFDEQFF